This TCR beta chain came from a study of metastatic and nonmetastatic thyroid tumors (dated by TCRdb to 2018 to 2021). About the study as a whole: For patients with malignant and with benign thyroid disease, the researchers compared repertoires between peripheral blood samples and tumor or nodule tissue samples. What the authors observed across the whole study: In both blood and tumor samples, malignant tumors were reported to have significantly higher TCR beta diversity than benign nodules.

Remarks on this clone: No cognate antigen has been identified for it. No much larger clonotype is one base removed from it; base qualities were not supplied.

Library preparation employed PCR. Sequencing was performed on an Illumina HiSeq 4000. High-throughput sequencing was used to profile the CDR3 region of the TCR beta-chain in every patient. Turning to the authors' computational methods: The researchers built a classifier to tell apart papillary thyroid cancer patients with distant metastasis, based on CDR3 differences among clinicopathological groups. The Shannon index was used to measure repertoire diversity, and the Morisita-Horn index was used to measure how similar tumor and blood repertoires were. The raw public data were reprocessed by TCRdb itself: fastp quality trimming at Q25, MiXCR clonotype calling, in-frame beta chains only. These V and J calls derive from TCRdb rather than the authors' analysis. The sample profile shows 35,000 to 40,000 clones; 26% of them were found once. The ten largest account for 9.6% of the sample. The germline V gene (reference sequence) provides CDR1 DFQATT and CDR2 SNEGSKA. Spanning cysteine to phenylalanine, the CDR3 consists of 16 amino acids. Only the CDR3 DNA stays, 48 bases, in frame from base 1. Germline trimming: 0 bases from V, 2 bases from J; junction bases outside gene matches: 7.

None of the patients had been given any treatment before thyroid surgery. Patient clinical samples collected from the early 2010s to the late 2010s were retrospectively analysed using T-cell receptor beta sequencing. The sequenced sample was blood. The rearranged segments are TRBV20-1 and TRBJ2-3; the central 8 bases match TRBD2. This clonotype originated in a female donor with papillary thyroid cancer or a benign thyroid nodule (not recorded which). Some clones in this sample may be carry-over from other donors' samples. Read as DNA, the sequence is TGCAGTGCTAGAGACCCCTCTAGCGGGCCCACAGATACGCAGTATTTT. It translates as CSARDPSSGPTDTQYF.